The 29 T cell receptor beta chains listed next were all sequenced from one sample in a study of blood T cell repertoires in COVID-19. Profiled with immunoSEQ multiplex PCR; TCRdb holds only in-frame clones, not every one. The sample includes 150,000 to 200,000 clones, roughly 85% of them seen just once. The sequenced sample consisted of peripheral blood. The receptors derive from a man aged 50 or older with active or convalescent COVID-19.

CDR3 sequence reads: CASTGQRITYEQYF. As DNA, the CDR3 is TGCGCCAGCACGGGACAGAGGATAACCTACGAGCAGTACTTC. This rearrangement joins TRBV23-1 to TRBJ2-7; 7 nucleotides align to TRBD1. TRBV23-1 is annotated as an ORF whose role is uncertain. V lost 7 bases, J lost 2 bases, and 8 bases stayed unmatched. CDR3 length equals 14 residues.

The V and J genes are TRBV30 and TRBJ2-7; 7 positions agree with TRBD1. Germline trimming cut 0 bases from V and 5 bases from J; bases unmatched to any gene: 4. The length of the CDR3 is 13 residues. CDR1 is GTSNPN, CDR2 SVGIG, per germline (reference sequence). CDR3 protein: CAWSVGGLDEQYF. DNA for the CDR3: TGTGCCTGGAGTGTAGGGGGCCTCGACGAGCAGTACTTC.

This clone was counted a few times. This rearrangement joins TRBV7-9 to TRBJ1-2; 7 bases agree with TRBD1. Germline loops: CDR1 SEHNR, CDR2 FQNEAQ (reference sequence). The length of the CDR3 is 12 residues. V was clipped by 1 base and J by 8 bases; unmatched bases: 1. The CDR3 sequence: CASSLGGGGYTF. Here the CDR3 DNA reads TGTGCCAGCAGCTTAGGAGGGGGCGGCTACACCTTC.

This clone was detected a few times. This chain links TRBV30 with TRBJ2-7; D is possibly TRBD2 (6 bases). V was cut by 0 bases and J by 4 bases, with 13 bases left in between. The CDR3 loop spans 14 amino acids. Germline V gene lookup returns CDR1 GTSNPN and CDR2 SVGIG (reference sequence). Written as DNA, the CDR3 is TGTGCCTGGAGTGTGTGGGGGGTTAGGTACGAGCAGTACTTC. This encodes CAWSVWGVRYEQYF.

Concerning this clone itself: The identical CDR3 is also encoded by other nucleotide sequences in the sample. The V gene is TRBV28, the J gene TRBJ2-7, with D tentatively TRBD1 (6 bases). The CDR3 runs to 12 residues. Trimming shortened V by 2 bases and J by 4 bases, and 6 bases separated the two germline ends. From germline, CDR1 is MDHEN and CDR2 SYDVKM. The CDR3 nucleotides are TGTGCCAGCAGTTTACAGGGGTACGAGCAGTACTTC. Translation: CASSLQGYEQYF.

The chain employs TRBV5-4 and TRBJ2-5; no clear D gene. Germline-derived CDR1 and CDR2 are SGHNT and YYREEE (reference sequence). Trimming left V 7 bases short and J 0 bases short, with 7 bases between. The CDR3 consists of 12 residues. The CDR3 sequence: CASQRYQETQYF. DNA of the CDR3: TGTGCCAGCCAACGGTACCAAGAGACCCAGTACTTC.

This clone occurred once. The rearrangement links TRBV19 to TRBJ2-7; the match to TRBD1 covers 7 bases. V lost 5 bases, J lost 4 bases, and 11 bases stayed unmatched. The CDR3 sequence is 15 residues long. CDR1 and CDR2 from the germline V gene are LNHDA and SQIVND (reference sequence). CDR3 residues: CASSLEDRTFYEQYF. For the CDR3, the DNA is TGTGCCAGTAGTCTTGAGGACAGGACCTTTTACGAGCAGTACTTC.

This chain uses TRBV5-1 with TRBJ1-2; the match to TRBD1 covers 8 bases. This CDR3 has 14 amino acids. CDR1 is SGHRS and CDR2 is YFSETQ in the germline V gene. The ends lost 2 bases at V and 4 bases at J; junction bases unmatched: 4. CDR3 region: CASSLDRGSYGYTF. CDR3 in DNA: TGCGCCAGCAGCTTAGACAGGGGCAGCTATGGCTACACCTTC.

The chain joins TRBV28 to TRBJ1-2; the D gene is possibly TRBD1 (5 bases). CDR1 is MDHEN and CDR2 is SYDVKM in the germline V gene. The CDR3 covers 15 residues. V was clipped by 6 bases and J by 2 bases, with 16 bases between them. Written as DNA, the CDR3 is TGTGCCAGCAGCACCTCCGGGGGGTTCAACTATGGCTACACCTTC. As protein: CASSTSGGFNYGYTF.

The chain recombines TRBV11-2 with TRBJ2-7; tentative D call: TRBD2 (5 bases). This CDR3 spans 15 amino acids. CDR1 is SGHAT, CDR2 FQNNGV, per germline. V lost 1 base and J 2 bases, leaving 12 bases between the germline ends. The CDR3 coding sequence is TGTGCCAGCAGCTTAGCCCCCGGGATAACCTACGAGCAGTACTTC. Amino acid sequence: CASSLAPGITYEQYF.

This clone was seen many times. This rearrangement joins TRBV11-3 to TRBJ2-2; TRBD2 matches 7 bases. The trim removed 4 bases at V and 3 bases at J, leaving 5 bases unmatched. The CDR3 totals 15 residues. Germline loops: CDR1 SGHNT, CDR2 YENEEA. The CDR3 DNA is TGTGCCAGCAGCTCTAGGGAGGGGCACACCGGGGAGCTGTTTTTT. The encoded protein is CASSSREGHTGELFF.

The gene calls are TRBV5-1 and TRBJ2-3, with D possibly matching TRBD1 (5 bases). Deletions cut 2 bases from V and 3 bases from J, with 13 bases between. The CDR3 is 15 residues long. Germline V gene sequence: CDR1 SGHRS, CDR2 YFSETQ. The CDR3 region is CASSFNGASTDTQYF. CDR3 DNA: TGCGCCAGCAGCTTCAATGGGGCCTCAACAGATACGCAGTATTTT.

This rearrangement joins TRBV19 to TRBJ1-1; D gene unclear. Germline CDR1 LNHDA, CDR2 SQIVND (reference sequence). The CDR3 contains 14 residues. V was pared by 3 bases and J by 2 bases, with 10 bases between. The CDR3 protein is CASSITGSNTEAFF. In DNA, the CDR3 is TGTGCCAGTAGTATTACGGGGTCTAACACTGAAGCTTTCTTT.

J is TRBJ2-1 and V is TRBV11-3; a weak D match, TRBD2 (6 bases). Trimming stripped 5 bases from V and 10 bases from J, with 15 bases between. Germline V lookup: CDR1 SGHNT, CDR2 YENEEA. The CDR3 extends over 13 amino acids. The CDR3 region has the DNA TGTGCCAGCAGCCGCGGGGCGGGTCGAGAGCAGTTCTTC. Translation: CASSRGAGREQFF.

This chain's CDR3 is CASRVRPGNNEKLFF. CDR3 nucleotides: TGTGCCAGTAGGGTGAGACCCGGGAATAATGAAAAACTGTTTTTT. The chain joins TRBV19 to TRBJ1-4, with D unclear. Per germline, CDR1 LNHDA and CDR2 SQIVND (reference sequence). With 6 bases removed from V and 4 bases from J, the gap between germline ends came to 15 bases. This CDR3 region has 15 residues.

Note on this clone: The same CDR3 also results from other DNA sequences found in this sample. This sequence joins TRBV10-1 and TRBJ1-3, with TRBD1 matching over 9 bases. CDR3 size: 14 residues. The V segment lost 6 bases and the J segment 2 bases; nucleotides outside the gene matches: 2. From germline, CDR1 is WNHNN and CDR2 SYGVQD (reference sequence). CDR3 loop: CASSRDRAGNTIYF. The DNA for the CDR3 is TGCGCCAGCAGCCGGGACAGGGCTGGAAACACCATATATTTT.

The chain couples TRBV18 to TRBJ1-4; 7 positions agree with TRBD1. The CDR3 sequence is 15 residues long. Germline V gene data show CDR1 as KGHSH and CDR2 as LQKENI. With V trimmed by 3 bases and J by 8 bases, 9 bases remained unmatched. The CDR3 DNA follows: TGTGCCAGCTCACCCAGGGACAGTAACGGGGAAAAACTGTTTTTT. Protein: CASSPRDSNGEKLFF.

This rearrangement joins TRBV4-2 to TRBJ2-7; TRBD2 might be the D (6 bases). V was shortened by 0 bases and J by 4 bases, with 16 bases between the two germline ends. Germline V gives CDR1 LGHNA, CDR2 YNFKEQ. The CDR3 is made up of 16 amino acids. CDR3 coding DNA: TGTGCCAGCAGCCAAGAGGGGGACTCGCCAAGGTACGAGCAGTACTTC. This sequence encodes CASSQEGDSPRYEQYF.

The chain employs TRBV28 and TRBJ1-4; D remains ambiguous. The CDR3 runs to 12 residues. Germline V lookup: CDR1 MDHEN, CDR2 SYDVKM. The V and J ends lost 2 bases and 7 bases respectively, with 5 bases between them. The CDR3 spells CASSLGLEKLFF. The CDR3 nucleotides read TGTGCCAGCAGTTTAGGACTTGAAAAACTGTTTTTT.

This chain uses TRBV9 with TRBJ2-3; 11 bases line up with TRBD2. CDR3 length equals 17 residues. Germline CDR1 is SGDLS and CDR2 is YYNGEE. V dropped 0 bases and J dropped 4; count of bases not matched to a gene: 7. The CDR3: CASSVEGLAVGPDTQYF. CDR3 sequence (DNA): TGTGCCAGCAGCGTAGAGGGACTAGCGGTTGGGCCAGATACGCAGTATTTT.

J is TRBJ1-4 and V is TRBV5-1; no clear D gene. Per germline, CDR1 SGHRS and CDR2 YFSETQ. CDR3 length: 16 residues. Trimming took 2 bases from V and 0 from J, leaving 11 bases between them. DNA for the CDR3: TGCGCCAGCAGCTTCGGGATAGCCGCAACTAATGAAAAACTGTTTTTT. It specifies CASSFGIAATNEKLFF.

This clone was counted once. V and J are TRBV5-1 and TRBJ2-3, with D possibly matching TRBD1 (5 bases). Germline V gene data show CDR1 as SGHRS and CDR2 as YFSETQ. Trimming took off 1 base at V and 0 bases at J, with 9 bases between the two ends. CDR3 length: 15 amino acids. CDR3 DNA: TGCGCCAGCAGCTTGTGGGGCTCGAGCACAGATACGCAGTATTTT. Amino acid sequence: CASSLWGSSTDTQYF.

V is TRBV9 and J is TRBJ1-2; no firm D call. This CDR3 comprises 12 residues. The germline V gene encodes CDR1 SGDLS and CDR2 YYNGEE. The V end was cut by 0 bases, the J end by 7 bases, with 7 bases between. The CDR3 loop is CASSVDYGGYTF. CDR3 sequence (DNA): TGTGCCAGCAGCGTAGATTACGGTGGCTACACCTTC.

This chain joins TRBV18 and TRBJ1-4; possibly TRBD1 for D (6 bases). Germline V CDR1 and CDR2: KGHSH, LQKENI. This CDR3 has 15 residues. V lost 0 bases and J 5 bases, leaving 10 bases between the germline ends. The CDR3 reads CASSPPDSFNEKLFF. DNA of the CDR3: TGTGCCAGCTCACCACCGGACAGCTTCAATGAAAAACTGTTTTTT. The full variable domain, its missing parts supplied by reference TRBV18 and TRBJ1-4, is NAGVMQNPRHLVRRRGQEARLRCSPMKGHSHVYWYRQLPEEGLKFMVYLQKENIIDESGMPKERFSAEFPKEGPSILRIQQVVRGDSAAYFCASSPPDSFNEKLFFGSGTQLSVL.

This rearrangement joins TRBV7-3 to TRBJ1-1; D remains unclear. Looked up from germline, CDR1 is SGHTA and CDR2 is FQGTGA. V was shortened by 1 base and J by 3 bases, with 12 bases between the two germline ends. This CDR3 is built from 15 residues. The CDR3 region is CASSLNADKYTEAFF. The CDR3 DNA sequence: TGTGCCAGCAGCTTAAACGCCGACAAATACACTGAAGCTTTCTTT.

The chain employs TRBV24-1 and TRBJ2-1, with 10 nucleotides matching TRBD1. The germline CDR1 and CDR2 sequences are KGHDR and SFDVKD. Trimming cost V 4 bases and J 4 bases; bases outside gene matches: 6. The CDR3 consists of 16 residues. Here the CDR3 DNA reads TGTGCCACCAGTGAGCCCGACAGGGGGCGATACAATGAGCAGTTCTTC. Its protein product is CATSEPDRGRYNEQFF.

The chain joins TRBV15 to TRBJ2-3; D remains ambiguous. CDR1 is LNHNV, CDR2 YYDKDF, per germline (reference sequence). This CDR3 region has 16 residues. V lost 1 base, J lost 1 base, and 12 bases lay in between. The CDR3 spells CATSRAGLDGTDTQYF. The DNA of the CDR3 is TGTGCCACCAGCAGAGCCGGCCTAGATGGCACAGATACGCAGTATTTT.

This clone has only one observation. The chain recombines TRBV7-2 with TRBJ2-7; D is unclear. This CDR3 contains 12 residues. V dropped 0 bases and J dropped 7 bases, with 7 bases sitting between them. Looked up from germline, CDR1 is SGHTA and CDR2 is FQGNSA. The CDR3 spells CASSLAQVEQYF. The CDR3 DNA reads TGTGCCAGCAGCTTAGCGCAGGTGGAGCAGTACTTC.

The chain recombines TRBV4-2 with TRBJ1-1; 7 bases are shared with TRBD1. The CDR3 covers 17 residues. Germline V gives CDR1 LGHNA, CDR2 YNFKEQ. The ends lost 4 bases at V and 3 bases at J; junction bases unmatched: 14. CDR3 coding DNA: TGTGCCAGCAGCCTCAACCCCCAACAGGGGACGGACACTGAAGCTTTCTTT. Encoded protein: CASSLNPQQGTDTEAFF.